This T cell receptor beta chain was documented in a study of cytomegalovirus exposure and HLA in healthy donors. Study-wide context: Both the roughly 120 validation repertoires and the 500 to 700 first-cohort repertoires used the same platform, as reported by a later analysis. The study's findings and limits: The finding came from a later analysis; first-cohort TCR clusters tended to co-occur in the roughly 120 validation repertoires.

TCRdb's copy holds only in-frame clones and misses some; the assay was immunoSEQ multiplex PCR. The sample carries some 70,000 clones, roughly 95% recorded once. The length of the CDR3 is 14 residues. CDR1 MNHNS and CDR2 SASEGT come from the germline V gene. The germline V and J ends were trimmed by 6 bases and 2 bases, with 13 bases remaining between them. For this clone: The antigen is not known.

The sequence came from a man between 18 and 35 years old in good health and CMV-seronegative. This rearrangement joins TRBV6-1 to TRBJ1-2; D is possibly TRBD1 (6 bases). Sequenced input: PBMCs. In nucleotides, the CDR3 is TGTGCCAGCAGACTGACAGGATCAAACTATGGCTACACCTTC. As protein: CASRLTGSNYGYTF.